This T cell receptor beta chain was sequenced during a study of beta chain features in type 1 diabetes. Study-level background: Patient and healthy donor groups were alike in age, gender and cell yields. Study conclusions and caveats: In all four CD4+ subsets, TCRB CDR3 length was significantly, moderately reduced in type 1 diabetes.

This clone was observed at least ten times. Antigen specificity is unknown. cDNA synthesis used the whole RNA isolate, giving expressed TCRB sequences. The table came from immunoSEQ multiplex PCR; TCRdb's copy has only in-frame clones and leaves some out. The sample records roughly 300,000 clones, over 7% being singletons. Germline assignment: CDR1 SGHDN and CDR2 FVKESK. J gave up 3 bases and V 4 bases, and 6 bases lay outside the gene matches. The CDR3 loop spans 17 amino acids. Each of the CD4+ naive, central memory, regulatory and stem cell-like memory populations was sorted via CD45RO/CCR7/CD25/CD127/CD95/CD27.

The chain links TRBV14 to TRBJ2-1; TRBD2 matches 13 bases. The TCR originated in a man aged 25-45 years with type 1 diabetes. The specimen was central memory CD4+ T cells from blood. The DNA for the CDR3 is TGTGCCAGCAGCCGACGACTAGCGGGGGGCTACTACAATGAGCAGTTCTTC. Protein sequence: CASSRRLAGGYYNEQFF. Together with reference TRBV14 and TRBJ2-1, the CDR3 gives the full variable domain: EAGVTQFPSHSVIEKGQTVTLRCDPISGHDNLYWYRRVMGKEIKFLLHFVKESKQDESGMPNNRFLAERTGGTYSTLKVQPAELEDSGVYFCASSRRLAGGYYNEQFFGPGTRLTVL.